These 32 T cell receptor beta chains were sequenced from one sample in a study of T cells after yellow fever vaccination. TCRdb re-called the 5' RACE reads through MiXCR, storing one row per CDR3 protein. The data show a few hundred thousand distinct CDR3 sequences, approximately 8% seen once. Source: CD4+ T cells sorted from PBMCs, taken 5 days after the yellow fever booster vaccination. Receptors were obtained from a man younger than 35 who received the YFV17D yellow fever vaccine.

The CDR3 loop reads CAINQDREGTGELFF. For the CDR3, the DNA is TGTGCCATCAACCAGGACAGGGAAGGGACCGGGGAGCTGTTTTTT. J is TRBJ2-2 and V is TRBV10-3; 8 bases align to TRBD1. The V gene's germline CDR1 is ENHRY and CDR2 SYGVKD. There are 15 residues in the CDR3. V was clipped by 7 bases and J by 5 bases; unmatched bases: 9.

The V and J genes are TRBV5-4 and TRBJ2-3, with D perhaps TRBD1 (5 bases). Germline loops: CDR1 SGHNT, CDR2 YYREEE (reference sequence). The CDR3 totals 15 residues. With 4 bases removed from V and 1 base from J, the gap between germline ends came to 13 bases. CDR3 DNA: TGTGCCAGCAGCCTACAACTACAGGGCACAGATACGCAGTATTTT. Translation gives CASSLQLQGTDTQYF.

The V gene is TRBV20-1, the J gene TRBJ2-3; D is uncertain. This CDR3 has 13 amino acids. In germline, CDR1 is DFQATT, CDR2 SNEGSKA (reference sequence). The V and J ends lost 3 bases and 5 bases respectively, with 12 bases between them. CDR3 bases: TGCAGTGCTAGTTCCGCGGCGGTAGATACGCAGTATTTT. Translated, it gives CSASSAAVDTQYF.

This clonotype was counted only a few times. The rearrangement joins TRBV4-3 to TRBJ2-1; D is uncertain. This CDR3 has 13 residues. Between the trimmed V and J ends, which lost 0 bases and 8 bases, there was a span of 8 bases. Germline CDR1 LGHNA, CDR2 YSLEER. DNA of the CDR3: TGCGCCAGCAGCCAAGATCGAGGAGATGAGCAGTTCTTC. This gives the protein CASSQDRGDEQFF.

This clonotype was found many times. The chain couples TRBV7-2 to TRBJ2-5; tentatively, D is TRBD1 (5 bases). CDR3 length: 13 residues. Germline assignment: CDR1 SGHTA and CDR2 FQGNSA. The V and J ends lost 5 bases and 7 bases respectively, with 14 bases between them. The CDR3, as DNA: TGTGCCAGCAGCGACGGACCCCAGGGGACCCAGTACTTC. Translated: CASSDGPQGTQYF. The whole variable domain, filled in from reference TRBV7-2 and TRBJ2-5, reads GAGVSQSPSNKVTEKGKDVELRCDPISGHTALYWYRQSLGQGLEFLIYFQGNSAPDKSGLPSDRFSAERTGGSVSTLTIQRTQQEDSAVYLCASSDGPQGTQYFGPGTRLLVL.

This clonotype was seen a few times. The chain links TRBV4-1 to TRBJ2-6; no clear D. The germline gives CDR1 MGHRA, CDR2 YSYEKL. There are 15 residues in the CDR3. The V and J ends lost 0 bases and 3 bases respectively, with 6 bases between them. This CDR3 reads CASSQEAGGANVLTF. CDR3 DNA: TGCGCCAGCAGCCAAGAAGCTGGTGGGGCCAACGTCCTGACTTTC.

J is TRBJ2-3 and V is TRBV24-1; D remains ambiguous. V was shortened by 3 bases and J by 1 base, with 7 bases between the two germline ends. CDR1 KGHDR and CDR2 SFDVKD come from the germline V gene. The CDR3 is 14 residues long. The CDR3 region is CATSDGSGTDTQYF. CDR3 coding DNA: TGTGCCACCAGTGATGGATCGGGCACAGATACGCAGTATTTT.

The chain joins TRBV5-1 to TRBJ2-7, with 12 positions matching TRBD2. V was pared by 4 bases and J by 1 base, with 6 bases of the junction left unmatched. The germline gives CDR1 SGHRS, CDR2 YFSETQ. The CDR3 totals 16 residues. The CDR3 nucleotides are TGCGCCAGCAGCCTCGGGACTAGCGGGTTTTCCTACGAGCAGTACTTC. Its translation: CASSLGTSGFSYEQYF.

The V gene is TRBV12-3 or TRBV12-4, the J gene TRBJ2-7; TRBD1 aligns across 8 bases. This CDR3 comprises 15 residues. V shed 2 bases, J shed 6 bases, and the junction held 9 bases outside the gene matches. The CDR3 bases are TGTGCCAGCAGTTTACAGGGGGCCCGGTGGTCCGAGCAGTACTTC. Protein: CASSLQGARWSEQYF.

The rearrangement links TRBV5-6 to TRBJ2-1, with D unresolved. V was cut by 2 bases and J by 4 bases, with 10 bases left in between. This CDR3 is 14 amino acids long. From germline, CDR1 is SGHDT and CDR2 YYEEEE. The CDR3 DNA sequence: TGTGCCAGCAGCTTCCCAGCCGTTTACAATGAGCAGTTCTTC. Amino acids: CASSFPAVYNEQFF.

This clonotype was seen a few times. The gene calls are TRBV6-6 and TRBJ2-7; no clear D gene. Germline V gene lookup returns CDR1 MNHNY and CDR2 SVGAGI (reference sequence). This CDR3 contains 14 residues. V lost 5 bases to trimming and J lost 2 bases, with 13 bases between them. CDR3 in amino acids: CASSNDAETYEQYF. The CDR3, as DNA: TGTGCCAGCAGTAATGATGCCGAGACCTACGAGCAGTACTTC.

This clonotype was observed many times. The CDR3 loop reads CASSYYPGGFTLNEQFF. CDR3 coding DNA: TGTGCCAGCAGTTACTACCCAGGAGGGTTTACATTAAATGAGCAGTTCTTC. The chain recombines TRBV6-2 or TRBV6-3 with TRBJ2-1, with D possibly being TRBD2 (6 bases). This CDR3 contains 17 residues. V lost 1 base to trimming and J lost 7 bases, with 20 bases between them. Germline V gene lookup returns CDR1 MNHEY and CDR2 SVGEGT.

This clonotype was recorded many times. The V and J genes are TRBV5-4 and TRBJ2-5; TRBD2 agrees at 9 bases. V lost 2 bases, J lost 2 bases, and 4 bases stayed unmatched. Germline CDR1 is SGHNT and CDR2 is YYREEE (reference sequence). This CDR3 region has 15 residues. In DNA, the CDR3 is TGTGCCAGCAGCTTACCTAGCGGGATTCAAGAGACCCAGTACTTC. Translated: CASSLPSGIQETQYF.

This clonotype was detected ten times or more. The gene calls are TRBV5-1 and TRBJ2-3; D might be TRBD2 (6 bases). This CDR3 comprises 15 residues. V shed 4 bases and J shed 5 bases, with 17 bases lying between them. Germline V gives CDR1 SGHRS, CDR2 YFSETQ. CDR3 loop: CASSPGRRGRDTQYF. The CDR3 DNA sequence: TGCGCCAGCAGCCCTGGGCGGCGGGGCCGAGATACGCAGTATTTT.

To note about this clonotype: The junction and the germline gene differ at one end; a read error may be behind it. The V gene is TRBV27, the J gene TRBJ2-3; D possibly corresponds to TRBD2 (6 bases). The CDR3 has 13 residues. CDR1 is MNHEY, CDR2 SMNVEV, per germline (reference sequence). In DNA, the CDR3 is TGTGCCAGCAGACGAACTAGCACAGATACGCTGTATTTT. It codes for CASRRTSTDTLYF.

This chain uses TRBV5-4 with TRBJ1-2, with 11 bases matching TRBD1. The CDR3 is made up of 15 amino acids. The germline gives CDR1 SGHNT, CDR2 YYREEE (reference sequence). V lost 4 bases to trimming and J lost 6 bases; unmatched junction nucleotides: 8. CDR3 sequence: CASSDGQGAFDGYTF. The CDR3, as DNA: TGTGCCAGCAGCGACGGACAGGGGGCCTTTGATGGCTACACCTTC.

The rearrangement links TRBV6-1 to TRBJ1-6; D call uncertain. The V gene lost 2 bases and the J gene lost 8 bases, with 10 bases spanning the gap. The CDR3 covers 14 residues. Germline values: CDR1 MNHNS, CDR2 SASEGT. CDR3 DNA: TGTGCCAGCAGTGAACTGGGCTTGGATTCACCCCTCCACTTT. As protein: CASSELGLDSPLHF.

This clonotype showed up just a few times. This chain uses TRBV4-3 with TRBJ1-4, with 7 bases lining up with TRBD1. V was pared by 6 bases and J by 5 bases, with 12 bases of the junction left unmatched. The CDR3 is 16 residues long. In germline, CDR1 is LGHNA, CDR2 YSLEER. CDR3 residues: CASRPTPTGTNEKLFF. CDR3 DNA sequence: TGCGCCAGCAGGCCGACGCCGACAGGGACGAATGAAAAACTGTTTTTT.

This clonotype was recorded many times. The CDR3 loop is CSARDQFGQPQHF. The CDR3 region has the DNA TGCAGTGCTAGAGATCAGTTTGGACAGCCCCAGCATTTT. The rearrangement links TRBV20-1 to TRBJ1-5, with unresolved D. Trimming took off 0 bases at V and 7 bases at J, with 10 bases between the two ends. This CDR3 region has 13 residues. The germline CDR1 and CDR2 sequences are DFQATT and SNEGSKA (reference sequence).

This clonotype showed up just a few times. The chain joins TRBV3-1 to TRBJ1-6; D perhaps matches TRBD1 (5 bases). CDR1 and CDR2 (germline): LGHDT, YNNKEL (reference sequence). The CDR3 is made up of 15 amino acids. V was pared by 5 bases and J by 5 bases, with 13 bases between. The CDR3 reads CASSAGASNNSPLHF. Written as DNA, the CDR3 is TGTGCCAGCAGCGCCGGGGCATCCAATAATTCACCCCTCCACTTT.

The V and J genes are TRBV10-3 and TRBJ2-7, with unresolved D. V shed 3 bases and J shed 0 bases, with 6 bases lying between them. The V gene's germline CDR1 is ENHRY and CDR2 SYGVKD. This CDR3 is built from 13 residues. CDR3 DNA sequence: TGTGCCATCAGTGAAAGCAACTCCTACGAGCAGTACGTC. Amino acids: CAISESNSYEQYV.

In its sample, this clonotype was seen a few times. This sequence joins TRBV10-3 and TRBJ1-2; no firm D call. The CDR3 is 16 residues long. V was pared by 4 bases and J by 8 bases, with 23 bases between. Germline loops: CDR1 ENHRY, CDR2 SYGVKD. As DNA, the CDR3 is TGTGCCATCAGTGCTGTCTTCCCCCGCCAGGTGTACGGCTACACCTTC. This gives the protein CAISAVFPRQVYGYTF.

Many counts were recorded for this clonotype. This chain connects TRBV15 to TRBJ2-3, with 8 bases aligning to TRBD2. Trimming took 5 bases from V and 2 from J; bases not matched to a gene: 9. CDR1 is LNHNV and CDR2 is YYDKDF in the germline V gene (reference sequence). CDR3 length: 16 amino acids. The CDR3 DNA reads as TGTGCCACCAGCCCCGGACTAGCCGATTTCACAGATACGCAGTATTTT. Translation: CATSPGLADFTDTQYF.

The rearrangement links TRBV28 to TRBJ2-1, with 11 bases fitting TRBD2. The CDR3 extends over 14 amino acids. With 6 bases clipped from V and 15 bases from J, the junction kept 13 bases outside the gene matches. Per the germline V gene, CDR1 is MDHEN and CDR2 is SYDVKM. The CDR3 loop is CASSPPQLAGVVFF. The CDR3 coding sequence is TGTGCCAGCAGCCCCCCTCAACTAGCGGGGGTGGTGTTCTTC.

The rearrangement uses TRBV6-1 and TRBJ1-5, with D possibly matching TRBD1 (6 bases). Germline V lookup: CDR1 MNHNS, CDR2 SASEGT. This CDR3 is 16 amino acids long. The ends were cut back, 5 bases at V and 6 bases at J, with 20 bases in the middle. CDR3 residues: CASSPSPGGAGQPQHF. The CDR3 DNA is TGTGCCAGCAGTCCATCCCCGGGGGGCGCGGGTCAGCCCCAGCATTTT.

This clonotype occurred a few times. The chain combines TRBV7-3 with TRBJ2-1; TRBD2 agrees at 7 bases. V lost 4 bases, J lost 6 bases, and 9 bases stayed unmatched. The CDR3 runs to 15 residues. The germline gives CDR1 SGHTA, CDR2 FQGTGA. The CDR3 sequence is CASSSPPAGVNEQFF. CDR3 DNA: TGTGCCAGCAGCTCGCCCCCCGCGGGGGTCAATGAGCAGTTCTTC.

The table lists this clonotype with a few counts. This chain joins TRBV7-2 and TRBJ2-3; D remains ambiguous. Germline V CDR1 and CDR2: SGHTA, FQGNSA. The CDR3 has 13 residues. Trimming removed 4 bases at V and 4 bases at J, with 9 bases between. The CDR3 sequence: CASSSSRADTQYF. The CDR3 coding sequence is TGTGCCAGCAGCTCCTCACGGGCAGATACGCAGTATTTT.

V is TRBV4-1 and J is TRBJ1-6; perhaps TRBD1 as D (5 bases). CDR3 length: 16 residues. V was trimmed by 4 bases and J by 0 bases, leaving 10 bases between them. Per germline, CDR1 MGHRA and CDR2 YSYEKL. CDR3 region: CASSRGESSYNSPLHF. The CDR3 bases are TGCGCCAGCAGCCGAGGGGAGAGCTCCTATAATTCACCCCTCCACTTT.

V usage is TRBV5-1 and J usage is TRBJ1-1; D unclear. Trimming stripped 4 bases from V and 4 bases from J, with 14 bases between. CDR1 and CDR2 from the germline V gene are SGHRS and YFSETQ. The length of the CDR3 is 14 residues. The CDR3 DNA reads TGCGCCAGCAGCAGTCTGGGTTCCGGCACTGAAGCTTTCTTT. Translated: CASSSLGSGTEAFF. The full variable domain, rest sourced from reference TRBV5-1 and TRBJ1-1, is KAGVTQTPRYLIKTRGQQVTLSCSPISGHRSVSWYQQTPGQGLQFLFEYFSETQRNKGNFPGRFSGRQFSNSRSEMNVSTLELGDSALYLCASSSLGSGTEAFFGQGTRLTVV.

This clonotype was seen a handful of times. The rearrangement links TRBV18 to TRBJ1-3; 7 bases match TRBD1. The CDR3 length is 16 residues. CDR1 and CDR2 from the germline V gene are KGHSH and LQKENI. The V gene end was trimmed by 3 bases and the J gene end by 2 bases; junction bases not matched to a gene: 7. The CDR3: CASSPTTGTAGNTIYF. CDR3 bases: TGTGCCAGCTCACCGACTACCGGGACAGCTGGAAACACCATATATTTT.

The chain combines TRBV7-9 with TRBJ2-2; tentative D call: TRBD1 (5 bases). V was trimmed by 8 bases and J by 4 bases, leaving 14 bases between them. The CDR3 sequence is 14 residues long. Germline V gene data show CDR1 as SEHNR and CDR2 as FQNEAQ (reference sequence). The CDR3 sequence is CASFGQGSTGELFF. The DNA for the CDR3 is TGTGCCAGCTTTGGGCAGGGCAGCACCGGGGAGCTGTTTTTT.

The chain uses TRBV20-1 and TRBJ2-7, with a possible D match to TRBD1 (6 bases). Trimming took 5 bases from V and 1 from J, leaving 9 bases between them. The CDR3 runs 12 residues. Germline CDR1 and CDR2: DFQATT and SNEGSKA (reference sequence). CDR3 residues: CSASDRSYEQYF. The DNA of the CDR3 is TGCAGTGCTTCGGACAGATCCTACGAGCAGTACTTC.